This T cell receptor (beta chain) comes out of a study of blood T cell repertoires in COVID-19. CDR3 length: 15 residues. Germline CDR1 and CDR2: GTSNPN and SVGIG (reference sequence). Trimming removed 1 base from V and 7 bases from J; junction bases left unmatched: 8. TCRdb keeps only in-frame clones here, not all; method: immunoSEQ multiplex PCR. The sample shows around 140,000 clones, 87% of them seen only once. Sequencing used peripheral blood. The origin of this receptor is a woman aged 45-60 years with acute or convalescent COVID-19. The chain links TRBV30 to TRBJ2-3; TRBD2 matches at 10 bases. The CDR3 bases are TGTGCCTGGAGTGAGGGTAGCGGGGGGCGACATACGCAGTATTTT. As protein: CAWSEGSGGRHTQYF.